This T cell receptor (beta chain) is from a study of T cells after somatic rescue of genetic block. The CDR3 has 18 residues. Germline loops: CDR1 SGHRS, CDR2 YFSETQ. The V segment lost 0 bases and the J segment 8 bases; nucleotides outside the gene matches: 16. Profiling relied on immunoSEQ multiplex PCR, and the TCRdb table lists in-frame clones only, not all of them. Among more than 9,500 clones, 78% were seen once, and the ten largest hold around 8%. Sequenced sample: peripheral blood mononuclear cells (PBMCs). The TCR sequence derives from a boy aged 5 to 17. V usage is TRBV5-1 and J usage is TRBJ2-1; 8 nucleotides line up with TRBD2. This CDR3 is CASSLGHPGLELWDEQFF. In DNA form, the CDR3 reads TGCGCCAGCAGCTTGGGGCATCCGGGACTAGAGTTGTGGGATGAGCAGTTCTTC.